The rows below give T cell receptor beta chains drawn from one sample of a study of blood T cell repertoires in COVID-19. The method was immunoSEQ multiplex PCR; TCRdb's version includes in-frame clones alone and lacks a portion of them. The repertoire holds hundreds of thousands of clones, 85% to 90% seen once, with around 0.87% in the top ten. The sample comprised PBMCs or T cells enriched from blood (not recorded which). The receptor set was obtained from a man aged 50 or older who had been exposed to COVID-19. The CDR3 runs from the conserved cysteine through the conserved F or W. D genes are given only for firm matches. Size values are once, few and many counts, or a class for expanded clones, and some rows have none.

abundance	j_gene	v_gene	d_gene	CDR3aa	CDR3nt
few	TRBJ1-2	TRBV5-4	-	CASSSQGYYGYTF	TGTGCCAGCAGCTCACAGGGATACTATGGCTACACCTTC
-	TRBJ2-2	TRBV19	TRBD2	CASNVAGFTGELFF	TGTGCCAGTAACGTAGCGGGATTCACCGGGGAGCTGTTTTTT
-	TRBJ2-5	TRBV19	-	CASSERIQETQYF	TGTGCCAGTAGTGAGCGGATCCAAGAGACCCAGTACTTC
-	TRBJ2-3	TRBV5-1	TRBD1	CASSQADRFTDTQYF	TGCGCCAGCAGCCAAGCGGACAGGTTCACAGATACGCAGTATTTT
-	TRBJ2-1	TRBV7-9	TRBD2	CASSIAAGTLNEQFF	TGTGCCAGCAGCATAGCAGCGGGAACCCTCAATGAGCAGTTCTTC
once	TRBJ2-1	TRBV27	TRBD1	CASSQIQGAVFVDEQFF	TGTGCCAGCAGCCAGATACAGGGGGCCGTATTCGTGGATGAGCAGTTCTTC
-	TRBJ2-1	TRBV14	TRBD1	CASSQGGTGIFDEQFF	TGTGCCAGCAGCCAAGGAGGGACAGGGATCTTCGATGAGCAGTTCTTC
-	TRBJ2-5	TRBV15	-	CATSRGEETQYF	TGTGCCACCAGCAGGGGAGAAGAGACCCAGTACTTC
-	TRBJ1-2	TRBV7-9	TRBD1	CASSQTGTYGYTF	TGTGCCAGCAGCCAGACAGGGACCTATGGCTACACCTTC
-	TRBJ2-3	TRBV7-3	TRBD2	CASSTTSGSTDTQYF	TGTGCCAGCAGCACAACTAGCGGGAGTACAGATACGCAGTATTTT
-	TRBJ2-4	TRBV21-1	-	CASSNTYCPGSKNIQYF	TGTGCCAGCAGCAATACCTACTGCCCCGGGTCCAAAAACATTCAGTACTTC
-	TRBJ1-4	TRBV14	TRBD1	CASSRTGNEKLFF	TGTGCCAGCAGCCGGACAGGGAACGAAAAACTGTTTTTT
-	TRBJ1-1	TRBV28	-	CASKRFQGYTEAFF	TGTGCCAGCAAACGCTTCCAGGGATACACTGAAGCTTTCTTT
-	TRBJ1-1	TRBV6-5	-	CATGYRRLTEAFF	TGTGCCACGGGATACCGACGCCTAACTGAAGCTTTCTTT
-	TRBJ1-1	TRBV27	TRBD1	CASSSLRTGENTEAFF	TGTGCCAGCAGTTCTCTCCGGACAGGGGAGAACACTGAAGCTTTCTTT
-	TRBJ1-4	TRBV28	-	CASTLRGEKLFF	TGTGCCAGCACACTGCGGGGTGAAAAACTGTTTTTT
-	TRBJ1-2	TRBV5-6	-	CASSLADRANYGYTF	TGTGCCAGCAGCTTGGCGGACAGAGCGAACTATGGCTACACCTTC
-	TRBJ1-5	TRBV6-5	-	CASSYGGGQPQHF	TGTGCCAGCAGTTACGGGGGGGGTCAGCCCCAGCATTTT
-	TRBJ1-5	TRBV28	TRBD1	CASRRDRVQPQHF	TGTGCCAGCAGACGAGACAGGGTTCAGCCCCAGCATTTT
-	TRBJ1-5	TRBV7-2	-	CASTVGTGHEPQHF	TGTGCCAGCACCGTGGGGACGGGACATGAGCCCCAGCATTTT
-	TRBJ2-5	TRBV10-3	TRBD1	CAISLGQGGRQETQYF	TGTGCCATCAGTTTAGGACAGGGAGGAAGGCAAGAGACCCAGTACTTC
-	TRBJ2-5	TRBV29-1	-	CSVGHRLMPQETQYF	TGCAGCGTTGGCCACAGGTTGATGCCACAAGAGACCCAGTACTTC